This T cell receptor beta chain originates from a study of T cell changes during pregnancy in multiple sclerosis. Germline values: CDR1 SGHAT, CDR2 FQNNGV. The CDR3 has 16 residues. After removal of 1 base from V and 2 bases from J, the junction contained 5 bases not matched to a gene. Generated by immunoSEQ multiplex PCR, the TCRdb table keeps only in-frame clones and is missing some. The sample contains tens of thousands of clones, about 87% of which appear only once. The chain links TRBV11-2 to TRBJ2-5; the match to TRBD1 covers 9 bases. The source of this sequence is a female donor with multiple sclerosis, enrolled in a pregnancy study. Sequences were derived from CD8+ T cells from peripheral blood mononuclear cells, sampled in the first trimester of pregnancy. The CDR3 region has the DNA TGTGCCAGCAGCTTAGGACAGGGGGGTTTACAAGAGACCCAGTACTTC. It yields the protein CASSLGQGGLQETQYF.